Sequencing of this T cell receptor (beta chain) was carried out in a study of control samples from healthy donors and cancer patients. The CDR3 has 13 amino acids. Trimming pared 7 bases from V and 4 bases from J, leaving 13 bases between. The V gene's germline CDR1 is SEHNR and CDR2 FQNEAQ (reference sequence). Only in-frame clones appear in the TCRdb table, and some are missing; sequencing was by immunoSEQ multiplex PCR. The sample lists around 140,000 clones; 92% were seen once. The TCR sequence derives from a woman in her fifties or sixties in good health. The sequenced sample was blood. The chain recombines TRBV7-9 with TRBJ1-2, with D tentatively TRBD1 (6 bases). The CDR3 bases are TGTGCCAGCACGCCAGGGGAGCTCTATGGCTACACCTTC. The encoded protein is CASTPGELYGYTF.